This T cell receptor beta chain was sequenced during a study of control samples from healthy donors and cancer patients. Generated by immunoSEQ multiplex PCR, the TCRdb table keeps only in-frame clones and is missing some. The sample contains 120,000 to 150,000 clones, approximately 91% of which appear only once. V shed 2 bases and J shed 2 bases, with 9 bases lying between them. Germline assignment: CDR1 MNHNY and CDR2 SVGAGI (reference sequence). This CDR3 has 15 amino acids. Source material: blood. This rearrangement joins TRBV6-6 to TRBJ2-2; no definite D call. The TCR sequence derives from a man aged 30 to 45 in good health. Here the CDR3 DNA reads TGTGCCAGCAGTTACAGGCAGTTAAACACCGGGGAGCTGTTTTTT. Its protein product is CASSYRQLNTGELFF.